These T cell receptor beta chains were read from a single sample in a study of graft-versus-host responses after intestinal transplantation. The assay was immunoSEQ multiplex PCR, and TCRdb's table has in-frame clones only and misses some. The repertoire holds roughly 120,000 clones, with approximately 94% as singletons. For these TCRs, the target antigens are not known. This material consisted of unstimulated CD4+ T cells sorted from spleen or lymph node cells, taken before transplant. The source of these receptors is a human donor who was the organ donor for an intestinal transplant. Each CDR3 is given with its conserved first and last residue. D genes are given only for firm matches. Where a row states a size, it is once, few, many or the class of an expanded clone; other rows omit it.

abundance: -
j_gene: TRBJ2-7
d_gene: TRBD2
v_gene: TRBV28
CDR3aa: CASRFGLAGAYEQYF
CDR3nt: TGTGCCAGCAGGTTCGGACTAGCGGGAGCCTACGAGCAGTACTTC

abundance: -
j_gene: TRBJ2-6
d_gene: -
v_gene: TRBV7-9
CDR3aa: CASSLPSGANVLTF
CDR3nt: TGTGCCAGCAGCTTACCCTCTGGGGCCAACGTCCTGACTTTC

abundance: once
j_gene: TRBJ2-7
d_gene: TRBD1
v_gene: TRBV5-1
CDR3aa: CASSLEQGALGEQYF
CDR3nt: TGCGCCAGCAGCTTGGAGCAGGGGGCGCTGGGCGAGCAGTACTTC

abundance: -
j_gene: TRBJ2-7
d_gene: TRBD2
v_gene: TRBV25-1
CDR3aa: CATSLAGNEQYF
CDR3nt: TGTGCCACCTCACTAGCGGGAAACGAGCAGTACTTC

abundance: -
j_gene: TRBJ2-7
d_gene: -
v_gene: TRBV11-2
CDR3aa: CASSLDTYPAYEQYF
CDR3nt: TGTGCCAGCAGCTTAGACACCTACCCTGCCTACGAGCAGTACTTC

abundance: -
j_gene: TRBJ2-3
d_gene: -
v_gene: TRBV5-1
CDR3aa: CASSAPTSTDTQYF
CDR3nt: TGCGCCAGCAGCGCCCCAACAAGCACAGATACGCAGTATTTT

abundance: -
j_gene: TRBJ2-3
d_gene: TRBD2
v_gene: TRBV5-4
CDR3aa: CASSRPLAGVSTDTQYF
CDR3nt: TGTGCCAGCAGCCGCCCACTAGCGGGAGTTAGCACAGATACGCAGTATTTT

abundance: -
j_gene: TRBJ2-6
d_gene: -
v_gene: TRBV28
CDR3aa: CASSFGGAAGANVLTF
CDR3nt: TGTGCCAGCAGTTTTGGGGGGGCAGCTGGGGCCAACGTCCTGACTTTC

abundance: -
j_gene: TRBJ2-2
d_gene: -
v_gene: TRBV2
CDR3aa: CASSEDTGELFF
CDR3nt: TGTGCCAGCAGTGAAGACACCGGGGAGCTGTTTTTT

abundance: once
j_gene: TRBJ2-1
d_gene: -
v_gene: TRBV7-2
CDR3aa: CASSSQGREQFF
CDR3nt: TGTGCCAGCAGCTCCCAGGGGAGGGAGCAGTTCTTC

abundance: -
j_gene: TRBJ1-2
d_gene: -
v_gene: TRBV28
CDR3aa: CASSGTGVQWHGYTF
CDR3nt: TGTGCCAGCAGTGGGACCGGGGTACAGTGGCATGGCTACACCTTC

abundance: -
j_gene: TRBJ2-3
d_gene: -
v_gene: TRBV15
CDR3aa: CATSTGGGSTDTQYF
CDR3nt: TGTGCCACCAGCACCGGGGGCGGTAGCACAGATACGCAGTATTTT

abundance: -
j_gene: TRBJ1-2
d_gene: -
v_gene: TRBV6-5
CDR3aa: CASSPQREGYGYTF
CDR3nt: TGTGCCAGCAGCCCACAGAGGGAGGGGTATGGCTACACCTTC

abundance: -
j_gene: TRBJ2-1
d_gene: -
v_gene: TRBV6-5
CDR3aa: CASSPVDREGNEQFF
CDR3nt: TGTGCCAGCAGCCCGGTGGACAGGGAGGGGAATGAGCAGTTCTTC

abundance: -
j_gene: TRBJ2-2
d_gene: TRBD2
v_gene: TRBV7-2
CDR3aa: CASSLAGRNGELFF
CDR3nt: TGTGCCAGCAGCCTAGCGGGACGGAACGGGGAGCTGTTTTTT

abundance: -
j_gene: TRBJ2-7
d_gene: -
v_gene: TRBV11-2
CDR3aa: CASSLDPQSLYEQYF
CDR3nt: TGTGCCAGCAGCTTAGACCCTCAATCCCTTTACGAGCAGTACTTC

abundance: once
j_gene: TRBJ1-4
d_gene: -
v_gene: TRBV7-2
CDR3aa: CASSQHREEKLFF
CDR3nt: TGTGCCAGCAGCCAGCACAGGGAAGAAAAACTGTTTTTT

abundance: -
j_gene: TRBJ2-3
d_gene: -
v_gene: TRBV4-1
CDR3aa: CASSGGGGTDTQYF
CDR3nt: TGCGCCAGCAGCGGTGGCGGGGGCACAGATACGCAGTATTTT

abundance: -
j_gene: TRBJ2-7
d_gene: TRBD2
v_gene: TRBV19
CDR3aa: CASSIGLAGPYEQYF
CDR3nt: TGTGCCAGTAGTATAGGACTAGCGGGACCCTACGAGCAGTACTTC

abundance: -
j_gene: TRBJ2-1
d_gene: -
v_gene: TRBV29-1
CDR3aa: CSVKSRDSHHNEQFF
CDR3nt: TGCAGCGTGAAGTCTCGGGATTCCCACCACAATGAGCAGTTCTTC

abundance: -
j_gene: TRBJ2-5
d_gene: TRBD2
v_gene: TRBV4-2
CDR3aa: CASSQETSGRARETQYF
CDR3nt: TGTGCCAGCAGCCAAGAAACTAGCGGGAGGGCGCGAGAGACCCAGTACTTC

abundance: -
j_gene: TRBJ1-4
d_gene: -
v_gene: TRBV11-2
CDR3aa: CASSLGFEGKLFF
CDR3nt: TGTGCCAGCAGCTTGGGTTTTGAGGGAAAACTGTTTTTT

abundance: -
j_gene: TRBJ2-7
d_gene: TRBD2
v_gene: TRBV10-2
CDR3aa: CASRRLAGTYEQYF
CDR3nt: TGCGCCAGCAGGAGGCTAGCGGGGACCTACGAGCAGTACTTC

abundance: -
j_gene: TRBJ1-3
d_gene: -
v_gene: TRBV10-3
CDR3aa: CAISAISGNTIYF
CDR3nt: TGTGCCATCAGTGCAATCTCTGGAAACACCATATATTTT

abundance: once
j_gene: TRBJ2-3
d_gene: TRBD2
v_gene: TRBV28
CDR3aa: CASSFWSTSGRSTDTQYF
CDR3nt: TGTGCCAGCAGTTTCTGGTCTACTAGCGGGAGAAGCACAGATACGCAGTATTTT

abundance: -
j_gene: TRBJ1-3
d_gene: -
v_gene: TRBV15
CDR3aa: CATWDSPGRTIYF
CDR3nt: TGTGCCACCTGGGACTCTCCGGGGCGGACCATATATTTT

abundance: once
j_gene: TRBJ1-3
d_gene: -
v_gene: TRBV11-2
CDR3aa: CASSLAGGQGNTIYF
CDR3nt: TGTGCCAGCAGCTTAGCTGGGGGACAAGGAAACACCATATATTTT

abundance: -
j_gene: TRBJ1-5
d_gene: TRBD1
v_gene: TRBV6-1
CDR3aa: CASSETGADQPQHF
CDR3nt: TGTGCCAGCAGTGAGACAGGGGCGGATCAGCCCCAGCATTTT

abundance: -
j_gene: TRBJ2-5
d_gene: TRBD1
v_gene: TRBV5-1
CDR3aa: CASSLEGGGETQYF
CDR3nt: TGCGCCAGCAGCTTGGAAGGGGGCGGTGAGACCCAGTACTTC

abundance: -
j_gene: TRBJ2-2
d_gene: -
v_gene: TRBV6-1
CDR3aa: CASRTLGDWRELFF
CDR3nt: TGTGCCAGCAGGACTTTGGGGGACTGGCGGGAGCTGTTTTTT

abundance: few
j_gene: TRBJ2-5
d_gene: -
v_gene: TRBV20-1
CDR3aa: CSAREETQYF
CDR3nt: TGCAGTGCTAGAGAAGAGACCCAGTACTTC

abundance: -
j_gene: TRBJ2-5
d_gene: -
v_gene: TRBV28
CDR3aa: CASSLRQPQETQYF
CDR3nt: TGTGCCAGCAGTTTACGGCAGCCCCAAGAGACCCAGTACTTC

abundance: -
j_gene: TRBJ2-3
d_gene: -
v_gene: TRBV28
CDR3aa: CASSRPATGTDTQYF
CDR3nt: TGTGCCAGCAGCCGACCCGCGACAGGCACAGATACGCAGTATTTT

abundance: -
j_gene: TRBJ1-2
d_gene: TRBD1
v_gene: TRBV6-5
CDR3aa: CASSRDSGRDGYTF
CDR3nt: TGTGCCAGCAGTCGGGACAGCGGTCGGGATGGCTACACCTTC

abundance: -
j_gene: TRBJ2-4
d_gene: -
v_gene: TRBV7-2
CDR3aa: CASSLDLLTRNIQYF
CDR3nt: TGTGCCAGCAGCTTAGATCTTTTGACCCGAAACATTCAGTACTTC

abundance: -
j_gene: TRBJ2-5
d_gene: TRBD2
v_gene: TRBV19
CDR3aa: CASSIGGETQYF
CDR3nt: TGTGCCAGTAGTATCGGGGGGGAGACCCAGTACTTC

abundance: -
j_gene: TRBJ2-1
d_gene: -
v_gene: TRBV5-1
CDR3aa: CASSELDEQFF
CDR3nt: TGCGCCAGCAGCGAATTGGATGAGCAGTTCTTC

abundance: -
j_gene: TRBJ2-5
d_gene: TRBD2
v_gene: TRBV5-1
CDR3aa: CASSFPGGAAQETQYF
CDR3nt: TGCGCCAGCAGCTTTCCGGGAGGGGCAGCACAAGAGACCCAGTACTTC

abundance: -
j_gene: TRBJ2-2
d_gene: TRBD2
v_gene: TRBV5-1
CDR3aa: CASSLLAGGNTGELFF
CDR3nt: TGCGCCAGCAGCTTACTAGCGGGAGGGAACACCGGGGAGCTGTTTTTT

abundance: -
j_gene: TRBJ2-7
d_gene: TRBD2
v_gene: TRBV30
CDR3aa: CAWSRRREYHEQYF
CDR3nt: TGTGCCTGGAGTCGTAGGCGGGAGTACCACGAGCAGTACTTC

abundance: -
j_gene: TRBJ1-1
d_gene: TRBD1
v_gene: TRBV6-5
CDR3aa: CASSDRGRLTEAFF
CDR3nt: TGTGCCAGCAGTGACAGGGGAAGGCTCACTGAAGCTTTCTTT

abundance: -
j_gene: TRBJ2-7
d_gene: TRBD2
v_gene: TRBV27
CDR3aa: CASSQREGPYEQYF
CDR3nt: TGTGCCAGCAGTCAGCGGGAGGGTCCCTACGAGCAGTACTTC

abundance: -
j_gene: TRBJ2-2
d_gene: TRBD2
v_gene: TRBV19
CDR3aa: CASSIGASGQNTGELFF
CDR3nt: TGTGCCAGTAGTATAGGCGCTAGCGGGCAGAACACCGGGGAGCTGTTTTTT

abundance: -
j_gene: TRBJ1-4
d_gene: -
v_gene: TRBV30
CDR3aa: CAWRQGRDATNEKLFF
CDR3nt: TGTGCCTGGAGACAGGGAAGGGATGCAACTAATGAAAAACTGTTTTTT

abundance: -
j_gene: TRBJ1-4
d_gene: TRBD1
v_gene: TRBV7-2
CDR3aa: CASSSTGWAANEKLFF
CDR3nt: TGTGCCAGCAGCTCGACAGGGTGGGCAGCTAATGAAAAACTGTTTTTT

abundance: -
j_gene: TRBJ1-4
d_gene: -
v_gene: TRBV27
CDR3aa: CASSSTRGASNEKLFF
CDR3nt: TGTGCCAGCAGTTCGACCCGAGGGGCGTCGAATGAAAAACTGTTTTTT

abundance: -
j_gene: TRBJ1-2
d_gene: -
v_gene: TRBV6-5
CDR3aa: CASSYYQRQGRGGYTF
CDR3nt: TGTGCCAGCAGTTACTATCAACGGCAGGGGCGAGGTGGCTACACCTTC

abundance: once
j_gene: TRBJ2-1
d_gene: -
v_gene: TRBV5-1
CDR3aa: CASSLSGPPHEQFF
CDR3nt: TGCGCCAGCAGCTTATCGGGGCCCCCCCATGAGCAGTTCTTC

abundance: -
j_gene: TRBJ1-4
d_gene: -
v_gene: TRBV6-1
CDR3aa: CASSDLPKEKLFF
CDR3nt: TGTGCCAGCAGTGACCTCCCGAAAGAAAAACTGTTTTTT

abundance: -
j_gene: TRBJ1-3
d_gene: -
v_gene: TRBV9
CDR3aa: CASSGGTGNTIYF
CDR3nt: TGTGCCAGCAGCGGTGGGACAGGAAACACCATATATTTT

abundance: -
j_gene: TRBJ2-1
d_gene: TRBD1
v_gene: TRBV5-1
CDR3aa: CASSLGPGGKTYNEQFF
CDR3nt: TGCGCCAGCAGCTTGGGCCCAGGGGGCAAAACCTACAATGAGCAGTTCTTC

abundance: -
j_gene: TRBJ1-5
d_gene: -
v_gene: TRBV30
CDR3aa: CAVSWGGNQPQHF
CDR3nt: TGTGCCGTGTCCTGGGGAGGCAATCAGCCCCAGCATTTT